A selection of T cell receptor beta chains follows, all from one sample in a study of CD8 T cells in Susac syndrome. One entry per CDR3 protein results from TCRdb running MiXCR on the immunoSEQ multiplex PCR reads. The profile covers 200,000 to 250,000 distinct CDR3 sequences, with 95% appearing a single time and roughly 0.1% taken by the ten largest. Material for sequencing was CD4+ T cells from PBMCs. The receptors were sampled from a human donor with multiple sclerosis. CDR3s include the opening cysteine and the closing phenylalanine or tryptophan. Fields, in order: D gene, clone size, J gene, CDR3 length, V gene, CDR3 protein, CDR3 DNA. D genes are given only for firm matches. Some rows mark clone size as missing; the rest say once, few, many or name a class of expanded clone.

TRBD1 | NA | TRBJ2-7 | 13 | TRBV30 | CALRTGRNYEQYF | TGTGCCTTGAGGACAGGGAGGAACTACGAGCAGTACTTC
NA | NA | TRBJ1-2 | 14 | TRBV3-1 | CASSVRGVNYGYTF | TGTGCCAGCAGCGTCAGGGGAGTCAACTATGGCTACACCTTC
NA | NA | TRBJ2-7 | 11 | TRBV20-1 | CSARIFDEQYF | TGCAGTGCTAGGATATTCGACGAGCAGTACTTC
TRBD1 | NA | TRBJ1-2 | 14 | TRBV7-8 | CASRPAGTDYGYTF | TGTGCCAGCAGGCCGGCTGGGACAGACTATGGCTACACCTTC
NA | NA | TRBJ2-1 | 14 | TRBV2 | CASSEGLVGGEQFF | TGTGCCAGCAGCGAGGGACTCGTAGGGGGTGAGCAGTTCTTC
NA | NA | TRBJ2-7 | 14 | TRBV19 | CASSTTQNVYEQYF | TGTGCCAGTAGTACTACGCAAAACGTCTACGAGCAGTACTTC
NA | once | TRBJ2-7 | 13 | TRBV6-5 | CASSYYPFHEQYF | TGTGCCAGCAGTTACTATCCCTTCCACGAGCAGTACTTC
NA | once | TRBJ2-1 | 17 | TRBV6-5 | CASSYSPSRPAYNEQFF | TGTGCCAGCAGTTACTCCCCTTCCCGGCCAGCTTACAATGAGCAGTTCTTC
TRBD1 | NA | TRBJ1-2 | 12 | TRBV6-1 | CARNQGAGGYTF | TGTGCCAGAAACCAGGGGGCGGGTGGCTACACCTTC
NA | NA | TRBJ1-6 | 15 | TRBV3-1 | CASSQSTGRSSPLHF | TGTGCCAGCAGCCAATCGACAGGACGAAGTTCACCCCTCCACTTT
TRBD1 | NA | TRBJ2-7 | 17 | TRBV4-1 | CASSQDKMATGLHEQYF | TGCGCCAGCAGCCAAGATAAGATGGCGACAGGGCTCCACGAGCAGTACTTC
NA | NA | TRBJ1-1 | 13 | TRBV30 | CAWVGERNTEAFF | TGTGCCTGGGTGGGTGAGCGGAACACTGAAGCTTTCTTT
TRBD2 | NA | TRBJ2-5 | 13 | TRBV6-2/TRBV6-3 | CASSSSGGKTQYF | TGTGCCAGCAGTTCCTCGGGAGGAAAGACCCAGTACTTC
NA | NA | TRBJ2-2 | 14 | TRBV7-2 | CASSSTRVTGELFF | TGTGCCAGCAGCTCGACTAGGGTGACCGGGGAGCTGTTTTTT
TRBD2 | NA | TRBJ2-3 | 14 | TRBV15 | CATSRRGAGDTQYF | TGTGCCACCAGCCGGCGGGGGGCGGGAGATACGCAGTATTTT
NA | NA | TRBJ1-2 | 13 | TRBV24-1 | CATSASIWSNYTF | TGTGCCACCAGTGCATCGATTTGGTCGAACTACACCTTC
TRBD1 | NA | TRBJ1-2 | 12 | TRBV3-1 | CASSETGVGYTF | TGTGCCAGCAGCGAGACAGGGGTAGGCTACACCTTC
NA | NA | TRBJ2-7 | 12 | TRBV10-2 | CASAGAPGEQYF | TGCGCCAGCGCTGGGGCCCCGGGCGAGCAGTACTTC
TRBD2 | NA | TRBJ2-2 | 16 | TRBV3-1 | CASSQGVPGGTGELFF | TGTGCCAGCAGCCAAGGGGTTCCGGGAGGGACCGGGGAGCTGTTTTTT
NA | NA | TRBJ1-2 | 14 | TRBV19 | CASREGPRVQGYTF | TGTGCCAGCAGGGAGGGACCGAGAGTGCAGGGCTACACCTTC
NA | once | TRBJ2-7 | 15 | TRBV6-2/TRBV6-3 | CASRSQVSKTYEQYF | TGTGCCAGCAGGTCACAGGTCTCCAAAACCTACGAGCAGTACTTC
NA | once | TRBJ2-7 | 14 | TRBV6-1 | CASSEFGDSYEQYF | TGTGCCAGCAGTGAATTCGGTGACAGCTACGAGCAGTACTTC
TRBD2 | NA | TRBJ2-7 | 15 | TRBV9 | CASSAFSGGTYEQYF | TGTGCCAGCAGCGCGTTTAGCGGGGGTACCTACGAGCAGTACTTC
NA | NA | TRBJ2-5 | 13 | TRBV28 | CASTPGLQETQYF | TGTGCCAGCACCCCCGGTCTTCAAGAGACCCAGTACTTC
NA | NA | TRBJ1-5 | 14 | TRBV7-9 | CASSLAGTNQPQHF | TGTGCCAGCAGCTTAGCGGGGACGAATCAGCCCCAGCATTTT
NA | NA | TRBJ2-7 | 13 | TRBV4-2 | CASSQPDRHEQYF | TGTGCCAGCAGCCAGCCAGACAGGCACGAGCAGTACTTC
NA | NA | TRBJ2-1 | 13 | TRBV29-1 | CTITLNAYNEQFF | TGCACCATTACCTTAAACGCCTACAATGAGCAGTTCTTC
NA | NA | TRBJ2-3 | 13 | TRBV20-1 | CSAKGDSFDTQYF | TGCAGTGCTAAAGGGGACTCCTTCGATACGCAGTATTTT
TRBD1 | NA | TRBJ2-3 | 15 | TRBV2 | CASSAGQGPFYTQYF | TGTGCCAGCAGTGCGGGACAGGGTCCGTTTTATACGCAGTATTTT
TRBD1 | once | TRBJ1-6 | 15 | TRBV6-5 | CASSYSWQGDSPLHF | TGTGCCAGCAGTTACTCTTGGCAGGGGGATTCACCCCTCCACTTT
NA | NA | TRBJ2-5 | 14 | TRBV29-1 | CSANPRGSRETQYF | TGCAGCGCAAATCCAAGGGGCTCCCGGGAGACCCAGTACTTC
TRBD1 | NA | TRBJ1-2 | 15 | TRBV15 | CATSRDPRGRDGYTF | TGTGCCACCAGCAGAGATCCCAGGGGGCGAGATGGCTACACCTTC
TRBD2 | NA | TRBJ2-5 | 16 | TRBV23-1 | CASSQEGTSGEETQYF | TGCGCCAGCAGTCAAGAAGGGACTAGCGGGGAAGAGACCCAGTACTTC
TRBD2 | NA | TRBJ2-1 | 14 | TRBV29-1 | CSVASGKGGNEQFF | TGCAGCGTTGCGAGCGGGAAGGGAGGGAATGAGCAGTTCTTC
NA | NA | TRBJ2-1 | 15 | TRBV7-2 | CASRLVGGGYNEQFF | TGTGCCAGCAGACTAGTGGGGGGAGGCTACAATGAGCAGTTCTTC
NA | once | TRBJ2-1 | 14 | TRBV2 | CASSGVGPLNEQFF | TGTGCCAGCAGTGGCGTTGGTCCCCTCAATGAGCAGTTCTTC
NA | NA | TRBJ1-3 | 14 | TRBV30 | CAWSRGLTGNTIYF | TGTGCCTGGAGTCGTGGGCTTACCGGGAACACCATATATTTT
TRBD2 | NA | TRBJ2-7 | 13 | TRBV2 | CASTNAGGHEQYF | TGTGCCAGCACCAACGCGGGGGGCCACGAGCAGTACTTC
TRBD2 | NA | TRBJ2-5 | 13 | TRBV29-1 | CSVASGSRETQYF | TGCAGCGTTGCCAGCGGGAGTAGGGAGACCCAGTACTTC
TRBD1 | NA | TRBJ2-1 | 13 | TRBV29-1 | CSATGTGVYEQFF | TGCAGCGCAACCGGGACAGGGGTGTATGAGCAGTTCTTC
NA | NA | TRBJ2-5 | 13 | TRBV10-3 | CAISGQEGETQYF | TGTGCCATCAGTGGGCAGGAGGGCGAGACCCAGTACTTC
TRBD1 | NA | TRBJ1-2 | 13 | TRBV27 | CASKEDRAYGYTF | TGTGCCAGCAAAGAAGACAGGGCATACGGCTACACCTTC
NA | NA | TRBJ1-5 | 12 | TRBV12-3/TRBV12-4 | CASRTSSGPQHF | TGTGCCAGCAGAACCTCTTCGGGGCCCCAGCATTTT
NA | NA | TRBJ2-3 | 13 | TRBV20-1 | CSARHISTDTQYF | TGCAGTGCTAGACACATTAGCACAGATACGCAGTATTTT
NA | NA | TRBJ2-1 | 16 | TRBV7-6 | CASSSSGGASVNEQFF | TGTGCCAGCAGCTCCTCCGGCGGGGCTTCTGTAAATGAGCAGTTCTTC
NA | NA | TRBJ2-4 | 12 | TRBV12-3/TRBV12-4 | CASKSSGNIQYF | TGTGCCAGCAAGAGTTCAGGAAACATTCAGTACTTC
NA | NA | TRBJ1-5 | 12 | TRBV15 | CATSRGVQPQHF | TGTGCCACCAGCAGAGGGGTTCAGCCCCAGCATTTT
NA | NA | TRBJ2-3 | 16 | TRBV20-1 | CSARDALGWSTDTQYF | TGCAGTGCTAGGGACGCTTTAGGGTGGAGCACAGATACGCAGTATTTT
NA | NA | TRBJ2-7 | 11 | TRBV11-2 | CASSPMWQQYF | TGTGCCAGCAGCCCCATGTGGCAGCAGTACTTC
NA | NA | TRBJ1-5 | 14 | TRBV30 | CAWRRVGSNQPQHF | TGTGCCTGGAGGAGGGTGGGGAGCAATCAGCCCCAGCATTTT
NA | NA | TRBJ1-1 | 13 | TRBV30 | CAWSQGWYTEAFF | TGTGCCTGGAGCCAGGGGTGGTATACTGAAGCTTTCTTT
TRBD1 | NA | TRBJ2-4 | 15 | TRBV2 | CASRQKQGTVDIQYF | TGTGCCAGCAGGCAAAAACAGGGGACGGTCGACATTCAGTACTTC
NA | once | TRBJ1-2 | 12 | TRBV29-1 | CSVEGAAGIYTF | TGCAGCGTTGAAGGGGCGGCGGGCATCTACACCTTC
TRBD1 | NA | TRBJ2-7 | 14 | TRBV12-3/TRBV12-4 | CASSAGTGSYEQYF | TGTGCCAGCAGCGCCGGGACAGGGTCCTACGAGCAGTACTTC
NA | NA | TRBJ2-7 | 13 | TRBV9 | CASSVGASYEQYF | TGTGCCAGCAGCGTAGGGGCCTCCTACGAGCAGTACTTC